This T cell receptor beta chain was sequenced in a study of T-cell memory formation after mild COVID-19. Notes on the study in general: Some responding clones appeared in pre-infection memory, suggesting cross-reactive memory joined. Contracting clones localized mainly to CM and EM when CD4+ and mainly to EMRA when CD8+.

This clonotype was recorded a few times. Its antigen is unknown. cDNA libraries for TCR alpha and TCR beta, carrying sample barcodes and UMIs, came from 5'RACE with constant-segment primers. TCRdb independently ran MiXCR on the 5' RACE reads; one entry per CDR3 protein. Here the sample spans 300,000 to 400,000 distinct CDR3 sequences, roughly 21% being singletons. This CDR3 contains 14 residues. CDR1 is SGHKS, CDR2 YYEKEE, per germline (reference sequence). The V end was cut by 3 bases, the J end by 2 bases, with 12 bases between. Sequenced: PBMCs or a T cell subset sorted from them (not recorded which). The gene calls are TRBV5-5 and TRBJ2-7; D is possibly TRBD1 or TRBD2 (6 bases each). The sequence was obtained from an adult woman who had mild COVID-19 (a few samples of this study predate the infection). Cell type and time point are not known. CDR3 amino acids: CASSWRRGTYEQYF. The CDR3 DNA reads as TGTGCCAGCAGCTGGAGGAGGGGGACCTACGAGCAGTACTTC.